A selection of T cell receptor beta chains follows, all from one sample in a study of T cells in narcolepsy. Libraries were prepared by immunoSEQ multiplex PCR; TCRdb keeps only in-frame clonotypes and omits some of them. The sample includes tens of thousands of clones, around 83% of them seen just once. Sample: memory (CD45RA-) CD4+ T cells from blood. These receptor sequences come from a human donor in good health. Both conserved end residues are part of each CDR3. Each record gives: D gene, J gene, clone size, V gene, CDR3 DNA, CDR3 protein. D genes are given only for firm matches. Size values are once, few and many counts, or a class for expanded clones, and some rows have none.

>TRBD1|TRBJ1-1|once|TRBV9
TGTGCCAGCAGCGTAGTCCCAGGGGGGAACACTGAAGCTTTCTTT
CASSVVPGGNTEAFF
>-|TRBJ2-7|-|TRBV5-8
TGTGCCAGCAGCTTGGTCTCCCAGGGGACCTCCCCTCTCTACGAGCAGTACTTC
CASSLVSQGTSPLYEQYF
>-|TRBJ1-5|-|TRBV6-5
TGTGCCAGCAGTTACTCTTCAAGCAATCAGCCCCAGCATTTT
CASSYSSSNQPQHF
>-|TRBJ2-2|-|TRBV6-5
TGTGCCAGCAGTTACTTACAGGGCTCGAACACCGGGGAGCTGTTTTTT
CASSYLQGSNTGELFF
>-|TRBJ1-1|-|TRBV6-5
TGTGCCAGCAGCCCCAGGGGGAACACTGAAGCTTTCTTT
CASSPRGNTEAFF
>-|TRBJ1-5|-|TRBV18
TGTGCCAGCTCCGAGGACTTCAATCAGCCCCAGCATTTT
CASSEDFNQPQHF
>-|TRBJ1-1|-|TRBV27
TGTGCCAGCAGTCATACATGGAACACTGAAGCTTTCTTT
CASSHTWNTEAFF
>TRBD1|TRBJ2-1|-|TRBV28
TGTGCCAGCACCCCAGGGGGCGCGATGTACAATGAGCAGTTCTTC
CASTPGGAMYNEQFF
>-|TRBJ2-1|-|TRBV28
TGTGCCAGCAGTCGTTGGCCCTACAATGAGCAGTTCTTC
CASSRWPYNEQFF
>-|TRBJ2-3|-|TRBV7-9
TGTGCCAGCAGCTCGGGGGCGTTGGGTTCAGATACGCAGTATTTT
CASSSGALGSDTQYF
>-|TRBJ1-6|-|TRBV15
TGTGCCACCAGCAGAGGCCGTAATTCACCCCTCCACTTT
CATSRGRNSPLHF
>TRBD2|TRBJ2-5|-|TRBV5-6
TGTGCCAGCAGCTTTTACGTCTTTAGCGGGGGGGCGACTTCAGAGACCCAGTACTTC
CASSFYVFSGGATSETQYF
>TRBD1|TRBJ2-5|-|TRBV7-2
TGTGCCAGCAGCTTAGCACCTACAGGGGGCCAAGAGACCCAGTACTTC
CASSLAPTGGQETQYF
>TRBD1|TRBJ2-5|-|TRBV19
TGTGCCAGTAGTACTAGGACCCGACAGGGGGAACGAAACGCCCAAGAGACCCAGTACTTC
CASSTRTRQGERNAQETQYF
>-|TRBJ2-2|-|TRBV5-6
TGTGCCAGCAGCTTGCTCGGGGGCCCTAACACCGGGGAGCTGTTTTTT
CASSLLGGPNTGELFF
>-|TRBJ2-1|-|TRBV18
TGTGCCAGCTCACCACTCTCCTCCGTGGCGGGTTGGAATGAGCAGTTCTTC
CASSPLSSVAGWNEQFF
>TRBD1|TRBJ1-4|-|TRBV4-2
TGTGCCAGCAGCCAGGGTTCGCGATCACAGGGGGAAAAACTGTTTTTT
CASSQGSRSQGEKLFF
>TRBD1|TRBJ1-6|few|TRBV6-1
TGTGCCAGCAGTGAGGGACAGGGGGCAGGGTCCTATAATTCACCCCTCCACTTT
CASSEGQGAGSYNSPLHF
>-|TRBJ1-1|-|TRBV2
TGTGCCAGCAGGGTAAATGGACAGCCGGTGAACACTGAAGCTTTCTTT
CASRVNGQPVNTEAFF
>-|TRBJ2-1|-|TRBV4-3
TGCGCCAGCAGCCAATATATTTTTAGCGTGAGTTCCTACAATGAGCAGTTCTTC
CASSQYIFSVSSYNEQFF